This TCR beta chain was captured by sequencing in a study of metastatic and nonmetastatic thyroid tumors. In regard to this clone: Antigen specificity is unknown.

MiXCR re-clonotyped the PCR reads for TCRdb. Of approximately 37,000 clones in the sample, under 25% were seen once. Ahead of thyroid surgery, no patient had received treatment of any kind. Per the germline V gene, CDR1 is SGHAT and CDR2 is FQNNGV. The V gene lost 5 bases and the J gene lost 0 bases, with 11 bases spanning the gap. The CDR3 has 16 amino acids. Findings of the study overall: Within blood and tumor, benign nodules reportedly had significantly lower TCR beta diversity than malignant thyroid tumors did.

This sequence was found in a male donor with papillary thyroid cancer or a benign thyroid nodule (not recorded which). Some clones in this sample may be carry-over from other donors' samples. Sequenced material: tumor tissue. The genes are TRBV11-2 and TRBJ2-6; D is unclear. The CDR3 nucleotides are TGTGCCAGCAGCGCCCTACTGGGCTCTGGGGCCAACGTCCTGACTTTC. Protein: CASSALLGSGANVLTF. Complete variable domain (other parts from reference TRBV11-2 and TRBJ2-6): EAGVAQSPRYKIIEKRQSVAFWCNPISGHATLYWYQQILGQGPKLLIQFQNNGVVDDSQLPKDRFSAERLKGVDSTLKIQPAKLEDSAVYLCASSALLGSGANVLTFGAGSRLTVL.